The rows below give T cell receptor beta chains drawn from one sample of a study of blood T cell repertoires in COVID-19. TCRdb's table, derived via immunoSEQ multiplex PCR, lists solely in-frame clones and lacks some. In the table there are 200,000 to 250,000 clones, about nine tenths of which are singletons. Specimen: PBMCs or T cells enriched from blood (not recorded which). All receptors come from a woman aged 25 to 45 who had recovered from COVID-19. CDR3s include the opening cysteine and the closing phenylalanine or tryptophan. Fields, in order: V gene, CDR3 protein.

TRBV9,CASSVVGTAFYEQYF
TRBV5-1,CASSLSGSRGNYGYTF
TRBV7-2,CASSLDRGRGEQYF
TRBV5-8,CASSFHGVGYTF
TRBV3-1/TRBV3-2,CASSQGAGGGDTIYF
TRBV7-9,CASSHQGNYEQYF
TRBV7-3,CASSYTGGAGYEQYF
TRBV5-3,CARSFTFFGTGKSSYNSPLHF
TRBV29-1,CSGGGQHGYTF
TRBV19,CARLTSGAFF
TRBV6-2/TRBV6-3,CASSLWAENQPQHF
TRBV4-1,CASSRIGQTPEAFF